A single sample is the source of the 15 T cell receptor beta chains below, sequenced in a study of blood T cell repertoires in COVID-19. Profiled with immunoSEQ multiplex PCR; TCRdb holds only in-frame clones, not every one. The data hold approximately 200,000 clones, with about 85% observed a single time. Sample: peripheral blood. Receptor source: a woman in her 30s with active or convalescent COVID-19.

The table lists this clone with a count of one. This rearrangement joins TRBV7-8 to TRBJ1-6; TRBD1 matches at 7 bases. CDR3 length equals 12 residues. Germline V gene data show CDR1 as SGHVS and CDR2 as FQNEAQ. V shed 2 bases and J 13 bases; nucleotides not matched to a gene: 2. The CDR3 loop reads CASSLRGQPLHF. Here the CDR3 DNA reads TGTGCCAGCAGCTTACGGGGACAGCCCCTCCACTTT. The full variable domain, with the rest looked up from reference TRBV7-8 and TRBJ1-6, is GAGVSQSPRYKVAKRGQDVALRCDPISGHVSLFWYQQALGQGPEFLTYFQNEAQLDKSGLPSDRFFAERPEGSVSTLKIQRTQQEDSAVYLCASSLRGQPLHFGNGTRLTVT.

V gene TRBV19 combines with J gene TRBJ2-7, with 7 bases aligning to TRBD1. V gave up 5 bases and J gave up 4 bases; unmatched junction bases: 8. The CDR3 totals 14 residues. Germline lookup yields CDR1 LNHDA and CDR2 SQIVND (reference sequence). The chain's CDR3 is CASSLGTVLYEQYF. CDR3 sequence (DNA): TGTGCCAGTAGTTTAGGGACAGTCCTATACGAGCAGTACTTC. The full variable domain, completed using reference TRBV19 and TRBJ2-7, is DGGITQSPKYLFRKEGQNVTLSCEQNLNHDAMYWYRQDPGQGLRLIYYSQIVNDFQKGDIAEGYSVSREKKESFPLTVTSAQKNPTAFYLCASSLGTVLYEQYFGPGTRLTVT.

This chain uses TRBV5-1 with TRBJ2-4; the match to TRBD2 covers 8 bases. The trim removed 0 bases at V and 5 bases at J, leaving 7 bases unmatched. Germline lookup yields CDR1 SGHRS and CDR2 YFSETQ. The CDR3 is 16 residues long. CDR3 residues: CASSLGPAGAENIQYF. The CDR3 nucleotides are TGCGCCAGCAGCTTGGGTCCAGCGGGGGCCGAAAACATTCAGTACTTC. Filled out from reference TRBV5-1 and TRBJ2-4, the complete variable domain reads KAGVTQTPRYLIKTRGQQVTLSCSPISGHRSVSWYQQTPGQGLQFLFEYFSETQRNKGNFPGRFSGRQFSNSRSEMNVSTLELGDSALYLCASSLGPAGAENIQYFGAGTRLSVL.

For the CDR3, the DNA is TGTGCCAGCAGCTTAGCGAGGGATACGCAGTATTTT. Protein product: CASSLARDTQYF. The chain has TRBV7-2 and TRBJ2-3, with D unclear. This CDR3 region has 12 residues. The V and J ends lost 0 bases and 6 bases respectively, with 4 bases between them. In germline, CDR1 is SGHTA, CDR2 FQGNSA. The full variable domain, in which reference TRBV7-2 and TRBJ2-3 provide the parts outside the CDR3, is GAGVSQSPSNKVTEKGKDVELRCDPISGHTALYWYRQSLGQGLEFLIYFQGNSAPDKSGLPSDRFSAERTGGSVSTLTIQRTQQEDSAVYLCASSLARDTQYFGPGTRLTVL.

This sequence joins TRBV29-1 and TRBJ1-3; D is unresolved. With 4 bases removed from V and 0 bases from J, the gap between germline ends came to 7 bases. The CDR3 has 13 residues. Germline CDR1 reads SQVTM; CDR2 reads ANQGSEA. The CDR3 here is CSVAGSSGNTIYF. CDR3 in DNA: TGCAGCGTTGCCGGTAGCTCTGGAAACACCATATATTTT.

In DNA, the CDR3 is TGTGCCAGTAGTAACGGACATCTGAGCTCTGGAAACACCATATATTTT. Its protein product is CASSNGHLSSGNTIYF. V and J are TRBV19 and TRBJ1-3; D may be TRBD1 (5 bases). The ends were cut back, 4 bases at V and 0 bases at J, with 13 bases in the middle. This CDR3 is built from 16 residues. Germline V lookup: CDR1 LNHDA, CDR2 SQIVND (reference sequence). Supplemented by reference TRBV19 and TRBJ1-3, the full variable domain reads DGGITQSPKYLFRKEGQNVTLSCEQNLNHDAMYWYRQDPGQGLRLIYYSQIVNDFQKGDIAEGYSVSREKKESFPLTVTSAQKNPTAFYLCASSNGHLSSGNTIYFGEGSWLTVV.

The CDR3 sequence: CASSHGGNRGLPYEQYF. DNA for the CDR3: TGTGCCAGCAGCCACGGGGGGAACAGGGGGTTGCCCTACGAGCAGTACTTC. V gene TRBV11-3 combines with J gene TRBJ2-7, with D perhaps matching TRBD1 (8 bases). V was trimmed by 5 bases and J by 2 bases, leaving 22 bases between them. Germline-derived CDR1 and CDR2 are SGHNT and YENEEA. This CDR3 is 17 amino acids long.

This clone was counted a few times. The J gene is TRBJ1-2, the V gene TRBV6-2 or TRBV6-3; D perhaps matches TRBD1 (6 bases). In germline, CDR1 is MNHEY, CDR2 SVGEGT. Trimming stripped 3 bases from V and 3 bases from J, with 11 bases between. The CDR3 has 14 amino acids. The CDR3 region has the DNA TGTGCCAGCAGTTATCCGACAGGATACTATGGCTACACCTTC. Translating it yields CASSYPTGYYGYTF.

This clone was picked up one time. The chain uses TRBV5-1 and TRBJ2-1; weak D call: TRBD1 (6 bases). CDR1 is SGHRS, CDR2 YFSETQ, per germline. Trimming stripped 4 bases from V and 0 bases from J, with 14 bases between. This CDR3 region has 16 residues. The CDR3 DNA follows: TGCGCCAGCAGCACCCGACAGGCCAGCTCCTACAATGAGCAGTTCTTC. As protein: CASSTRQASSYNEQFF. Combining the CDR3 with reference TRBV5-1 and TRBJ2-1 gives the whole variable domain KAGVTQTPRYLIKTRGQQVTLSCSPISGHRSVSWYQQTPGQGLQFLFEYFSETQRNKGNFPGRFSGRQFSNSRSEMNVSTLELGDSALYLCASSTRQASSYNEQFFGPGTRLTVL.

The V gene is TRBV10-1, the J gene TRBJ2-1; D is undetermined. CDR3 length equals 14 residues. Trimming removed 5 bases at V and 4 bases at J, with 12 bases between. In germline, CDR1 is WNHNN, CDR2 SYGVQD (reference sequence). CDR3 nucleotides: TGCGCCAGCAGTCCAACAACGATTTACAATGAGCAGTTCTTC. Translation: CASSPTTIYNEQFF.

This chain joins TRBV5-4 and TRBJ2-3; TRBD2 matches 14 bases. Trimming removed 4 bases from V and 3 bases from J; junction bases left unmatched: 4. The CDR3 runs to 16 residues. Germline CDR1 is SGHNT and CDR2 is YYREEE (reference sequence). CDR3 nucleotides: TGTGCCAGCAGCACGGGACTAGCGGGGGTTACAGATACGCAGTATTTT. Translated, it gives CASSTGLAGVTDTQYF.

V is TRBV5-5 and J is TRBJ2-2; 9 bases line up with TRBD2. Germline lookup yields CDR1 SGHKS and CDR2 YYEKEE (reference sequence). The CDR3 runs 17 residues. V lost 1 base and J lost 5; bases outside the gene matches: 9. The CDR3 protein is CASSLLVAGVKTGELFF. In nucleotides, the CDR3 is TGTGCCAGCAGCTTGTTAGTAGCGGGAGTAAAAACCGGGGAGCTGTTTTTT.

This chain uses TRBV6-5 with TRBJ2-7; 9 bases align to TRBD2. V lost 10 bases to trimming and J lost 6 bases; unmatched junction nucleotides: 13. Germline CDR1 and CDR2: MNHEY and SVGAGI. There are 14 residues in the CDR3. As DNA, the CDR3 is TGTGCCACCGTAGCGGCGGGAGGGCCCTTCGAGCAGTACTTC. Protein product: CATVAAGGPFEQYF.

The V gene is TRBV28, the J gene TRBJ2-7, with D possibly being TRBD2 (5 bases). CDR3 length: 15 amino acids. Germline CDR1 MDHEN, CDR2 SYDVKM. Deletions cut 5 bases from V and 4 bases from J, with 18 bases between. The CDR3 nucleotides are TGTGCCAGCAGTGCCTCGCGGCTAGCTTCTTACGAGCAGTACTTC. It is translated as CASSASRLASYEQYF.

The chain couples TRBV2 to TRBJ2-7, with TRBD2 matching 9 bases. The V and J ends lost 1 base and 3 bases, in that order; junction bases with no gene match: 7. The CDR3 loop spans 16 amino acids. In germline, CDR1 is SNHLY, CDR2 FYNNEI. The CDR3 DNA is TGTGCCAGCAGTGAAGTGGTCTCTAGCGGGGACTACGAGCAGTACTTC. Protein: CASSEVVSSGDYEQYF.